These 8 T cell receptor beta chains share one sample of origin, sequenced in a study of blood T cell repertoires in COVID-19. Only in-frame clones appear in the TCRdb table, and some are missing; sequencing was by immunoSEQ multiplex PCR. Here the sample spans 390,000 or so clones, 75% to 90% being singletons. Sequencing used PBMCs or T cells enriched from blood (not recorded which). These receptors were obtained from a woman aged 45-60 years who had recovered from COVID-19.

The chain couples TRBV6-5 to TRBJ1-2; possibly TRBD1 for D (5 bases). Germline V gene data show CDR1 as MNHEY and CDR2 as SVGAGI. Trimming pared 1 base from V and 8 bases from J, leaving 14 bases between. The CDR3 totals 14 residues. The CDR3 region has the DNA TGTGCCAGCAGTTACTTGGGCCAGGGAAACGGCTACACCTTC. Protein product: CASSYLGQGNGYTF.

This clone has more than one count but fewer than ten. The chain carries TRBV20-1 and TRBJ1-2; D remains ambiguous. The CDR3 covers 9 residues. Germline-derived CDR1 and CDR2 are DFQATT and SNEGSKA (reference sequence). With 6 bases removed from V and 6 bases from J, the gap between germline ends came to 5 bases. The CDR3 DNA sequence: TGCAGTGCCGCGAATGGCTACACCTTC. This encodes CSAANGYTF.

The chain combines TRBV4-2 with TRBJ2-2, with 11 nucleotides matching TRBD2. This CDR3 has 16 amino acids. Trimming took 4 bases from V and 1 from J; bases not matched to a gene: 2. Germline V lookup: CDR1 LGHNA, CDR2 YNFKEQ. The CDR3 DNA sequence: TGTGCCAGCAGCCCCCTAGCGGGGGGGAACACCGGGGAGCTGTTTTTT. This gives the protein CASSPLAGGNTGELFF.

J is TRBJ1-6 and V is TRBV5-4; D gene uncertain. V lost 0 bases and J 5 bases, leaving 18 bases between the germline ends. CDR3 length equals 18 residues. From germline, CDR1 is SGHNT and CDR2 YYREEE (reference sequence). The chain's CDR3 is CASSLVTSPLVDNSPLHF. The CDR3 DNA is TGTGCCAGCAGCTTGGTAACCAGTCCCCTAGTGGATAATTCACCCCTCCACTTT.

The V and J genes are TRBV30 and TRBJ1-1; no clear D. Germline V gives CDR1 GTSNPN, CDR2 SVGIG (reference sequence). CDR3 size: 12 residues. Trimming removed 3 bases from V and 6 bases from J, with 11 bases in between. The CDR3 loop reads CAWSPYRAEAFF. In DNA form, the CDR3 reads TGTGCCTGGAGCCCCTACCGGGCTGAAGCTTTCTTT.

This clone has only one observation. The chain links TRBV12-2 to TRBJ2-7; TRBD2, the table's D call, was not compared with the DNA. TRBV12-2 is termed a pseudogene. The CDR3 is 16 amino acids. CDR3 sequence: CASRLVRREPAYEQYF. In nucleotides, the CDR3 is TGTGCAAGTCGCTTAGTCAGACGGGAGCCGGCCTACGAGCAGTACTTC.

This chain connects TRBV2 to TRBJ1-5, with D unclear. The CDR3 contains 13 residues. Germline-derived CDR1 and CDR2 are SNHLY and FYNNEI. The germline V and J ends were trimmed by 3 bases and 0 bases, with 3 bases remaining between them. CDR3 DNA: TGTGCCAGCAGTGAGTATAGCAATCAGCCCCAGCATTTT. Translation gives CASSEYSNQPQHF.

This clone was counted between two and nine times. The chain joins TRBV7-2 to TRBJ1-1; D uncertain. Trimming removed 6 bases at V and 7 bases at J, with 15 bases between. CDR1 is SGHTA, CDR2 FQGNSA, per germline. CDR3 length equals 13 residues. CDR3 region: CASRPAGGREAFF. Written as DNA, the CDR3 is TGTGCCAGCAGACCTGCCGGAGGACGTGAAGCTTTCTTT.